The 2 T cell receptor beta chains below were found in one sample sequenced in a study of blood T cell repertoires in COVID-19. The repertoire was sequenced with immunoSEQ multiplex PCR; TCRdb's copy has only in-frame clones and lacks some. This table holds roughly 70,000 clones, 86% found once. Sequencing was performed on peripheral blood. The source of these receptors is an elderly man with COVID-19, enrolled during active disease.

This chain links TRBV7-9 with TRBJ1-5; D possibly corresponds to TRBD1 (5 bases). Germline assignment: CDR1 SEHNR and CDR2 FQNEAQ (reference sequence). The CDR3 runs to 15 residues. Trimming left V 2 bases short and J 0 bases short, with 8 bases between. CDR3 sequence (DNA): TGTGCCAGCAGCTTATCCGGGGGTAGCAATCAGCCCCAGCATTTT. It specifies CASSLSGGSNQPQHF.

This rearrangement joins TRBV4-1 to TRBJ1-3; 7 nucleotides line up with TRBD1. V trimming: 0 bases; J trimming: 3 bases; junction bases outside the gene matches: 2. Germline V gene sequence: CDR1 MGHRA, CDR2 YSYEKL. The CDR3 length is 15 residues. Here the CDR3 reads CASSQDSGGGNTIYF. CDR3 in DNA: TGCGCCAGCAGCCAAGATTCAGGGGGTGGAAACACCATATATTTT.